This TCR beta chain was sequenced for a study of untreated major depressive disorder. Study-level points and caveats: Depressed patients' CD4+ T cells carried increased TRBV05-01 (Vbeta 5.1) usage versus control CD4+ T cells.

Sequenced by immunoSEQ multiplex PCR; TCRdb stores in-frame clones only, minus some. The table shows about 21,000 clones, with roughly 86% occurring only once. This clone was seen a few times. Its antigen is not known. The CDR3 totals 14 residues. Trimming took 3 bases from V and 5 from J; bases not matched to a gene: 7. Germline V gives CDR1 SGHTA, CDR2 FQGNSA. This clonotype was sampled from a woman aged 40 to 50 in good health. This chain connects TRBV7-2 to TRBJ2-7, with 7 bases fitting TRBD1. Specimen: CD4+ T cells from PBMCs. CDR3 residues: CASSLTDRINEQYF. Here the CDR3 DNA reads TGTGCCAGCAGCTTGACGGACAGGATTAACGAGCAGTACTTC.